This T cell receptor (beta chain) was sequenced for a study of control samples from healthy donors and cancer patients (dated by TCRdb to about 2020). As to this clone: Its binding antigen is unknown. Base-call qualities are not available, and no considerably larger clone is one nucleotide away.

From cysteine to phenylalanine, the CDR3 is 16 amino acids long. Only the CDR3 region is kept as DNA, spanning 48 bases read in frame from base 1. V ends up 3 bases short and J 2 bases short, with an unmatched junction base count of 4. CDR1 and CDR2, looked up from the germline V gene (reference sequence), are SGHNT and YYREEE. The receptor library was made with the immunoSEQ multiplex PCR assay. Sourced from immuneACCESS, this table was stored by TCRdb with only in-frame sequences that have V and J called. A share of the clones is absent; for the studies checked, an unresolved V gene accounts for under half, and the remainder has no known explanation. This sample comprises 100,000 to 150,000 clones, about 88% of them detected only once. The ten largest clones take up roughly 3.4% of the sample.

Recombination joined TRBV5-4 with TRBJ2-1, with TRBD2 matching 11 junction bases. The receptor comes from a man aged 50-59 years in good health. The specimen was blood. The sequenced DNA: TGTGCCAGCAGCTCCAGACTAGCGGGAACCTACAATGAGCAGTTCTTC. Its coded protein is CASSSRLAGTYNEQFF.